Listed here are 7 T cell receptor beta chains from one sample, sequenced in a study of cytomegalovirus exposure and HLA in healthy donors. PCR used 60 Vbeta primers and 13 Jbeta primers. Libraries were prepared by immunoSEQ multiplex PCR; TCRdb keeps only in-frame clonotypes and omits some of them. The data hold 95,000 to 110,000 clones, with about 80% observed a single time. Sample: PBMCs. The origin of the receptors is a woman between 18 and 29 years old in good health and CMV-seropositive.

The gene calls are TRBV20-1 and TRBJ2-5; no clear D. The V end was cut by 5 bases, the J end by 2 bases, with 6 bases between. The CDR3 length is 11 residues. Germline-derived CDR1 and CDR2 are DFQATT and SNEGSKA (reference sequence). This CDR3 is CSAWQQETQYF. The CDR3 DNA reads as TGCAGTGCTTGGCAGCAAGAGACCCAGTACTTC.

J is TRBJ1-5 and V is TRBV10-2, with D possibly matching TRBD1 (6 bases). Germline assignment: CDR1 WSHSY and CDR2 SAAADI. This CDR3 contains 13 residues. Between the trimmed V and J ends, which lost 8 bases and 7 bases, there was a span of 15 bases. CDR3 sequence reads: CASSEQGQQPQHF. The CDR3 nucleotides read TGCGCCAGCTCGGAACAGGGTCAGCAGCCCCAGCATTTT.

This clone was seen a handful of times. The V call is TRBV6-6, the J call TRBJ2-3, with D possibly TRBD1 on 5 matching bases. Trimming took 2 bases from V and 0 from J, leaving 12 bases between them. Germline assignment: CDR1 MNHNY and CDR2 SVGAGI (reference sequence). The CDR3 extends over 16 amino acids. This CDR3 is CASSYPTGASTDTQYF. CDR3 nucleotide sequence: TGTGCCAGCAGTTACCCTACAGGTGCTAGCACAGATACGCAGTATTTT.

This clone appeared a few times. The CDR3 nucleotides read TGTGCCAGTAGTGTTACTAGCGGGAGTCCAGATACGCAGTATTTT. Its protein is CASSVTSGSPDTQYF. V and J are TRBV19 and TRBJ2-3; 11 bases are shared with TRBD2. The trim removed 5 bases at V and 4 bases at J, leaving 5 bases unmatched. The CDR3 is 15 amino acids. CDR1 is LNHDA, CDR2 SQIVND, per germline (reference sequence).

J is TRBJ2-1 and V is TRBV28; 8 nucleotides agree with TRBD2. The CDR3 is 18 residues long. J was trimmed by 5 bases and V by 5 bases; bases with no gene match: 17. CDR1 MDHEN and CDR2 SYDVKM come from the germline V gene. CDR3 DNA: TGTGCCAGCAGTAGAAGGGCGGGAGGCCAGAACTCACACAATGAGCAGTTCTTC. It codes for CASSRRAGGQNSHNEQFF.

V and J are TRBV30 and TRBJ2-7; tentative D call: TRBD1 (6 bases). The CDR3 runs to 14 residues. Deletions cut 4 bases from V and 3 bases from J, with 16 bases between. Germline assignment: CDR1 GTSNPN and CDR2 SVGIG (reference sequence). The CDR3 nucleotides read TGTGCCTGGACTAGAGGGACAAACGACTACGAGCAGTACTTC. This encodes CAWTRGTNDYEQYF.

The chain is built from TRBV20-1 and TRBJ2-1; 7 nucleotides agree with TRBD1. CDR1 and CDR2 (germline): DFQATT, SNEGSKA (reference sequence). J was trimmed by 8 bases and V by 5 bases; bases with no gene match: 3. CDR3 length equals 11 residues. The CDR3: CSAGQGDEQFF. The CDR3 DNA sequence: TGCAGTGCTGGTCAGGGGGATGAGCAGTTCTTC.